These 10 T cell receptor beta chains originate from one sample sequenced in a study of control samples from healthy donors and cancer patients. Generated by immunoSEQ multiplex PCR, the TCRdb table keeps only in-frame clones and is missing some. The table shows about 97,000 clones, with approximately 90% occurring only once. The source material was blood. The receptors here all came from a man younger than 45 in good health.

The chain uses TRBV20-1 and TRBJ1-1; possible D gene TRBD1, 5 bases. Trimming cost V 7 bases and J 1 base, with 7 bases left between them. Germline V lookup: CDR1 DFQATT, CDR2 SNEGSKA (reference sequence). The CDR3 has 11 amino acids. The CDR3 DNA reads as TGCAGTGGGGGCAGGAACACTGAAGCTTTCTTT. Amino acid sequence: CSGGRNTEAFF.

The J gene is TRBJ2-2, the V gene TRBV27; 8 bases fit TRBD1. The CDR3 is made up of 15 amino acids. Per germline, CDR1 MNHEY and CDR2 SMNVEV (reference sequence). V shed 4 bases and J 7 bases; nucleotides not matched to a gene: 8. Here the CDR3 reads CASSWAGGAGGELFF. Written as DNA, the CDR3 is TGTGCCAGCAGTTGGGCAGGGGGCGCCGGCGGGGAGCTGTTTTTT.

The table lists this clone with a few counts. The genes are TRBV4-2 and TRBJ2-1; 13 nucleotides agree with TRBD2. Germline CDR1 LGHNA, CDR2 YNFKEQ. This CDR3 has 16 amino acids. The V gene end was trimmed by 3 bases and the J gene end by 8 bases; junction bases not matched to a gene: 7. CDR3 sequence reads: CASSQAGTSGADEQFF. CDR3 nucleotides: TGTGCCAGCAGCCAGGCCGGGACTAGCGGGGCGGATGAGCAGTTCTTC.

About this clone itself: Within the sample, other DNA sequences also encode this same CDR3. The CDR3 reads CASSELAGGPDTQYF. In nucleotides, the CDR3 is TGTGCCAGCAGTGAACTAGCGGGAGGGCCAGATACGCAGTATTTT. The rearrangement links TRBV6-1 to TRBJ2-3, with 12 bases matching TRBD2. The germline gives CDR1 MNHNS, CDR2 SASEGT. V lost 2 bases to trimming and J lost 4 bases; unmatched junction nucleotides: 1. The CDR3 sequence is 15 residues long.

This clone showed up just once. The chain links TRBV7-9 to TRBJ1-4; TRBD1 is a possible D gene (5 bases). The CDR3 sequence is 17 residues long. V was shortened by 7 bases and J by 8 bases, with 26 bases between the two germline ends. Looked up from germline, CDR1 is SEHNR and CDR2 is FQNEAQ (reference sequence). The CDR3: CASIGGEKRGSREKLFF. DNA of the CDR3: TGTGCCAGCATCGGGGGGGAGAAGAGAGGTTCGCGGGAAAAACTGTTTTTT.

The chain recombines TRBV29-1 with TRBJ2-5; 7 nucleotides match TRBD1. The CDR3 runs to 13 residues. Germline V lookup: CDR1 SQVTM, CDR2 ANQGSEA. V trimming: 5 bases; J trimming: 1 base; junction bases outside the gene matches: 4. The CDR3: CSVTGELQETQYF. CDR3 bases: TGCAGCGTTACAGGGGAACTCCAAGAGACCCAGTACTTC.

This clone has a single count. The rearrangement joins TRBV28 to TRBJ2-7; D possibly corresponds to TRBD1 (5 bases). CDR3 size: 14 residues. Germline-derived CDR1 and CDR2 are MDHEN and SYDVKM. Trimming took off 0 bases at V and 5 bases at J, with 11 bases between the two ends. The CDR3 sequence: CASSLWDTQHEQYF. CDR3 DNA sequence: TGTGCCAGCAGTTTATGGGACACCCAACACGAGCAGTACTTC.

V gene TRBV7-2 combines with J gene TRBJ2-1, with 11 bases fitting TRBD2. This CDR3 spans 15 amino acids. The germline V gene has CDR1 SGHTA and CDR2 FQGNSA. J was trimmed by 5 bases and V by 0 bases; bases with no gene match: 0. As DNA, the CDR3 is TGTGCCAGCAGCTTAGCGGGACTAGCGGACAATGAGCAGTTCTTC. This sequence encodes CASSLAGLADNEQFF. Variable domain in full (rest from reference TRBV7-2 and TRBJ2-1): GAGVSQSPSNKVTEKGKDVELRCDPISGHTALYWYRQSLGQGLEFLIYFQGNSAPDKSGLPSDRFSAERTGGSVSTLTIQRTQQEDSAVYLCASSLAGLADNEQFFGPGTRLTVL.

The genes are TRBV5-1 and TRBJ2-3, with D possibly matching TRBD1 (6 bases). With 4 bases removed from V and 0 bases from J, the gap between germline ends came to 15 bases. Germline V gene data show CDR1 as SGHRS and CDR2 as YFSETQ. The CDR3 runs 16 residues. The CDR3 nucleotides are TGCGCCAGCAGCCAAGGACAGAGGGCGAGCACAGATACGCAGTATTTT. Encoded protein: CASSQGQRASTDTQYF.

The chain employs TRBV18 and TRBJ1-5; 8 bases match TRBD1. V shed 5 bases and J 6 bases; nucleotides not matched to a gene: 9. The germline CDR1 and CDR2 sequences are KGHSH and LQKENI. This CDR3 is built from 15 residues. This CDR3 is CASSTDRGGGQPQHF. CDR3 nucleotide sequence: TGTGCCAGCTCAACCGACAGGGGAGGAGGTCAGCCCCAGCATTTT.